The T cell receptor (beta chain) described here comes from a study of shared T cell receptors in the human thymus. The CDR3 is 18 residues long. Per the germline V gene, CDR1 is SQVTM and CDR2 is ANQGSEA. The V segment lost 2 bases and the J segment 0 bases; nucleotides outside the gene matches: 12. Profiling relied on immunoSEQ multiplex PCR, and the TCRdb table lists in-frame clones only, not all of them. The sample carries hundreds of thousands of clones, about 87% recorded once. The data also belong to a second study, concerning human thymus T cells.

The rearrangement links TRBV29-1 to TRBJ2-3; TRBD1 agrees at 9 bases. Sequenced: thymocytes. The sequence came from a boy younger than two with a congenital heart defect. The CDR3 DNA is TGCAGCGTTGAACCCCGGGACAGGGAGGTCACTAGCACAGATACGCAGTATTTT. This codes for CSVEPRDREVTSTDTQYF.